This T cell receptor (beta chain) was sequenced in a study of blood T cell repertoires in COVID-19. Original methodology: By means of reference gene primer amplification, nucleated cell counts were estimated. TCRdb's copy holds only in-frame clones and misses some; the assay was immunoSEQ multiplex PCR. D and trimming were read from the DNA, whereas the V and J calls and clone size are those reported in that table. The table shows roughly 66,000 clones, with about 89% occurring only once. V was pared by 2 bases and J by 4 bases, with 4 bases of the junction left unmatched. The CDR3 loop spans 14 amino acids. Germline V lookup: CDR1 SGHTA, CDR2 FQGNSA.

Source material: peripheral blood. This TCR came from a human donor in a cohort sampled during active COVID-19. The rearrangement uses TRBV7-2 and TRBJ2-7; TRBD1 agrees at 8 bases. The DNA for the CDR3 is TGTGCCAGCAGCTTACAGGGGGCGGCGTACGAGCAGTACTTC. Its translation is CASSLQGAAYEQYF.